The 9 T cell receptor beta chains presented below share a single source sample, sequenced in a study of blood T cell repertoires in COVID-19. Measured with immunoSEQ multiplex PCR; TCRdb has only the in-frame clones, and not every one. There are about 230,000 clones in the sample; just under 90% occur only once, and approximately 4.3% lies in the top ten. Sequenced input: PBMCs or T cells enriched from blood (not recorded which). These receptors were obtained from a woman aged 30 to 39 with acute COVID-19.

The chain uses TRBV10-3 and TRBJ1-5; TRBD1 aligns across 7 bases. Germline loops: CDR1 ENHRY, CDR2 SYGVKD. The V gene end was trimmed by 6 bases and the J gene end by 6 bases; junction bases not matched to a gene: 8. This CDR3 contains 14 residues. The CDR3: CAISEDRESQPQHF. Here the CDR3 DNA reads TGTGCCATCAGCGAAGACAGGGAGAGTCAGCCCCAGCATTTT.

The CDR3 bases are TGTGCCAGCAGTGAATCAGGGGTTAAGAACACTGAAGCTTTCTTT. Translated, it gives CASSESGVKNTEAFF. The chain carries TRBV2 and TRBJ1-1; tentative D call: TRBD1 (6 bases). The CDR3 has 15 amino acids. Trimming removed 2 bases from V and 1 base from J, with 11 bases in between. Germline assignment: CDR1 SNHLY and CDR2 FYNNEI. The full variable domain, with the rest looked up from reference TRBV2 and TRBJ1-1, is EPEVTQTPSHQVTQMGQEVILRCVPISNHLYFYWYRQILGQKVEFLVSFYNNEISEKSEIFDDQFSVERPDGSNFTLKIRSTKLEDSAMYFCASSESGVKNTEAFFGQGTRLTVV.

The rearrangement uses TRBV4-3 and TRBJ1-1; D gene unclear. In germline, CDR1 is LGHNA, CDR2 YSLEER. The CDR3 loop spans 13 amino acids. V was trimmed by 2 bases and J by 4 bases, leaving 8 bases between them. The chain's CDR3 is CASSQSSGTEAFF. The CDR3 coding sequence is TGCGCCAGCAGCCAATCGAGCGGCACTGAAGCTTTCTTT.

The rearrangement links TRBV6-5 to TRBJ1-1, with D uncertain. Trimming cost V 2 bases and J 11 bases, with 9 bases left between them. The length of the CDR3 is 11 residues. CDR1 and CDR2 (germline): MNHEY, SVGAGI. CDR3 sequence reads: CASSYVGLAFF. The CDR3 coding sequence is TGTGCCAGCAGTTACGTGGGCTTGGCTTTCTTT.

The rearrangement uses TRBV7-9 and TRBJ2-1, with a possible D match to TRBD2 (6 bases). This CDR3 has 13 residues. Germline lookup yields CDR1 SEHNR and CDR2 FQNEAQ (reference sequence). Trimming cost V 8 bases and J 2 bases, with 10 bases left between them. This CDR3 is CASRSGTYNEQFF. CDR3 bases: TGTGCCAGCCGTAGCGGAACCTACAATGAGCAGTTCTTC.

This chain uses TRBV11-2 with TRBJ2-7, with D tentatively TRBD2 (5 bases). This CDR3 region has 16 residues. Per germline, CDR1 SGHAT and CDR2 FQNNGV. V was trimmed by 3 bases and J by 2 bases, leaving 17 bases between them. The DNA of the CDR3 is TGTGCCAGCAGCTTCCCAGTAGCGACTCATACCTACGAGCAGTACTTC. Translated: CASSFPVATHTYEQYF.

This chain joins TRBV7-2 and TRBJ2-1; 7 positions agree with TRBD2. V trimming: 2 bases; J trimming: 3 bases; junction bases outside the gene matches: 7. This CDR3 is 16 amino acids long. Germline lookup yields CDR1 SGHTA and CDR2 FQGNSA. For the CDR3, the DNA is TGTGCCAGCAGCTTACCGATGGGGGGGGGCTACAATGAGCAGTTCTTC. It encodes CASSLPMGGGYNEQFF.

This sequence joins TRBV7-2 and TRBJ1-3, with no clear D. V was trimmed by 1 base and J by 0 bases, leaving 7 bases between them. The CDR3 runs 15 residues. Germline V gene sequence: CDR1 SGHTA, CDR2 FQGNSA. This CDR3 reads CASSLGVPSGNTIYF. CDR3 nucleotides: TGTGCCAGCAGCTTAGGAGTTCCCTCTGGAAACACCATATATTTT.

The V gene is TRBV7-2, the J gene TRBJ1-6; 8 positions match TRBD1. Germline CDR1 reads SGHTA; CDR2 reads FQGNSA. J was trimmed by 8 bases and V by 5 bases; bases with no gene match: 5. The CDR3 is made up of 14 amino acids. The CDR3 region is CASSRGQGYSPLHF. The CDR3 nucleotides read TGTGCCAGCAGCCGCGGACAGGGCTATTCACCCCTCCACTTT. Using reference TRBV7-2 and TRBJ1-6 for the parts outside the CDR3, the full variable domain is GAGVSQSPSNKVTEKGKDVELRCDPISGHTALYWYRQSLGQGLEFLIYFQGNSAPDKSGLPSDRFSAERTGGSVSTLTIQRTQQEDSAVYLCASSRGQGYSPLHFGNGTRLTVT.